The clone carrying this T cell receptor (beta chain) appeared a single time. Its antigen remains unknown. The PCR ran on 60 Vbeta and 13 Jbeta primers. Produced via immunoSEQ multiplex PCR; TCRdb's table is partial and in-frame only. The sample records roughly 100,000 clones, around four fifths being singletons. The source of the sample is a study of cytomegalovirus exposure and HLA in healthy donors. Whole-study results and caveats: Some V segments, including TRBV6-2 and TRBV6-3, were excluded as indistinguishable. Investigators reported about 160 TCR beta chains as tied to cytomegalovirus.

Looked up from germline, CDR1 is SQVTM and CDR2 is ANQGSEA. The CDR3 extends over 13 amino acids. The material sequenced was PBMCs. This receptor was taken from a man aged 35 to 55 in good health and CMV-seronegative. V usage is TRBV29-1 and J usage is TRBJ2-5; D might be TRBD1 (5 bases). The J call may be incorrect, as the DNA end agrees better with TRBJ2-7. CDR3 residues: CSVESGLPYEQYF. The CDR3 DNA reads TGCAGCGTTGAATCAGGGCTCCCCTACGAGCAGTACTTC.